This T cell receptor (beta chain) was sequenced in a study of T cell responses to AZD1222 COVID-19 vaccine listed by TCRdb under 2021. In terms of the full investigation: TCR sequencing was performed for about 250 trial participants, of whom approximately 200 were given two doses of AZD1222 and approximately 25 were given two doses of MenACWY control vaccine. Trial participants were enrolled by age into 18-55, 56-69 and 70-plus year subgroups, with approximately 160, 26 and 62 TCR-sequenced participants respectively.

CDR1 and CDR2, looked up from the germline V gene, are MNHEY and SVGAGI. The CDR3 spans 13 residues, from the cysteine through the phenylalanine. The kept DNA is CDR3 alone, 39 bases in frame from the first base. Here is what the overall study found, with its caveats: The vaccine-associated CD4 TCRs covered the entire spike protein, and the dominant responses fell in regions 160-218 and 743-854. A significant rise in spike-specific TCR breadth and depth was observed after two AZD1222 doses relative to day 0 and relative to MenACWY recipients. Participants were mostly white British, with more females than males. The authors suggested clonal diversity may have been underestimated. Reportedly, close to half of the unique spike-specific TCRs recognized epitopes lying outside the regions that are mutated in the B.1.351 and B.1.1.7 variants. Only 5 to 7 AZD1222 recipients were SARS-CoV-2 seropositive at baseline, limiting conclusions about previously exposed vaccinees. No day 14 peak-response samples were available, so repertoires were characterized only after the peak T cell response. In the small 56-69-year group, the increase in depth fell short of significance, most likely because of low power.

A remark on this clone: No cognate antigen has been identified for it. No base quality values were provided; no much bigger clone lies one nucleotide off.

The CDR3 regions of human TCRbeta chains were analyzed by immunosequencing. Per the authors' processing: TCRs in the repertoires were matched against a reference library of SARS-CoV-2-specific TCRs that had been generated with the MIRA antigen-specificity platform. Breadth was defined as the fraction of unique TCRs that were SARS-CoV-2-associated, and depth was defined as the fraction of total T cells that were SARS-CoV-2-associated. Each spike-specific TCR was assigned to its reactive spike region and to a CD4 or CD8 class using the MIRA data. Log10-transformed breadth and depth values were compared by one-way ANOVA with Sidak's multiple comparisons tests. TCRdb limited this immuneACCESS table to in-frame rearrangements with V and J called. A share of clones is missing; checked studies link under half to unresolved V genes, and the rest is unexplained. That table is the source of V, J and clone size, and D and trimming were worked out from the DNA. This sample gives 110,000 or so clones in total; around 89% of them show up just once. The ten biggest clones cover approximately 3.4% of the sample.

Interpreted using the paper, the time point label stands for: about 28 days (+/-7) after the second vaccine dose. AZD1222 recipients whose second dose came at about 4 weeks and those whose second dose came at about 12 weeks were combined into one group, since spike-specific TCR depth and breadth did not differ between the two schedules. Vaccinee samples were obtained from the UK trials COV001 and COV002, which included a single-blind randomized controlled phase 2/3 trial of AZD1222 (ChAdOx1 nCoV-19) in healthy adults. Trial participant PBMC samples were collected at day 0 and day 28 after the second dose for TCRbeta chain sequencing.

This material consisted of peripheral blood, taken 28 days after the second AZD1222 dose. The receptor was derived from an adult who received the AZD1222 COVID-19 vaccine. Here the chain combines TRBV6-5 and TRBJ1-3; 7 bases in the middle match TRBD1. This receptor has the CDR3 CARQGFSGNTIYF. The nucleotide sequence is given as TGTGCTCGACAGGGCTTCTCTGGAAACACCATATATTTT.